These 14 T cell receptor beta chains came from one sample sequenced in a study of blood T cell repertoires in COVID-19 (dated by TCRdb to about 2020). The library was prepared using the immunoSEQ multiplex PCR assay. What TCRdb holds here is the immuneACCESS table cut down to in-frame rearrangements. Part of the clones is not present; checked against another copy, under half of the missing clones reflect an unresolved V gene, and the others are unexplained. Here the sample has about 140,000 clones; roughly 86% occur a single time. Of the sample, roughly 8.7% falls within the top ten clones. Sequenced input: peripheral blood. These receptors all come from a woman in her sixties with acute or convalescent COVID-19.

The chain couples TRBV4-1 to TRBJ2-1, with 8 nucleotides matching TRBD2. The CDR3 totals 14 residues. Germline values: CDR1 MGHRA, CDR2 YSYEKL. J was trimmed by 6 bases and V by 4 bases; bases with no gene match: 5. In DNA, the CDR3 is TGCGCCAGCAGCCTGAGAAGCGGGGGCAATGAGCAGTTCTTC. It is translated as CASSLRSGGNEQFF.

CDR3 region: CASSPRDRGYGYTF. The CDR3 DNA reads as TGTGCCAGCAGCCCCAGGGACAGGGGGTATGGCTACACCTTC. This rearrangement joins TRBV7-2 to TRBJ1-2; 11 bases are a match to TRBD1. The CDR3 consists of 14 residues. Germline assignment: CDR1 SGHTA and CDR2 FQGNSA. The ends lost 5 bases at V and 5 bases at J; junction bases unmatched: 4. Together with reference TRBV7-2 and TRBJ1-2, the CDR3 gives the full variable domain: GAGVSQSPSNKVTEKGKDVELRCDPISGHTALYWYRQSLGQGLEFLIYFQGNSAPDKSGLPSDRFSAERTGGSVSTLTIQRTQQEDSAVYLCASSPRDRGYGYTFGSGTRLTVV.

The genes are TRBV18 and TRBJ2-1, with D perhaps matching TRBD1 (7 bases). Germline V lookup: CDR1 KGHSH, CDR2 LQKENI. This CDR3 has 15 amino acids. V gave up 0 bases and J gave up 4 bases, with 10 bases separating them. CDR3: CASSPPRGVYNEQFF. CDR3 bases: TGTGCCAGCTCACCACCCAGGGGGGTTTACAATGAGCAGTTCTTC.

The rearrangement uses TRBV5-1 and TRBJ2-3, with D possibly being TRBD2 (6 bases). The CDR3 contains 16 residues. Trimming left V 0 bases short and J 3 bases short, with 14 bases between. Germline assignment: CDR1 SGHRS and CDR2 YFSETQ. The CDR3 bases are TGCGCCAGCAGCTTGGTGTTGCGGGGCCGGACAGATACGCAGTATTTT. Amino acid sequence: CASSLVLRGRTDTQYF. The variable domain in full, completed from reference TRBV5-1 and TRBJ2-3, reads KAGVTQTPRYLIKTRGQQVTLSCSPISGHRSVSWYQQTPGQGLQFLFEYFSETQRNKGNFPGRFSGRQFSNSRSEMNVSTLELGDSALYLCASSLVLRGRTDTQYFGPGTRLTVL.

V is TRBV18 and J is TRBJ1-6; 7 nucleotides line up with TRBD1. Germline CDR1 reads KGHSH; CDR2 reads LQKENI. V shed 3 bases, J shed 5 bases, and the junction held 7 bases outside the gene matches. This CDR3 comprises 16 residues. The CDR3: CASSPFGTAHNSPLHF. In nucleotides, the CDR3 is TGTGCCAGCTCACCGTTCGGGACAGCCCATAATTCACCCCTCCACTTT.

V usage is TRBV9 and J usage is TRBJ2-2; no firm D call. This CDR3 contains 13 residues. From germline, CDR1 is SGDLS and CDR2 YYNGEE. V lost 1 base, J lost 3 bases, and 4 bases lay in between. The CDR3 here is CASSVTDTGELFF. The CDR3, as DNA: TGTGCCAGCAGCGTAACGGACACCGGGGAGCTGTTTTTT.

The rearrangement links TRBV5-1 to TRBJ1-1; 9 bases line up with TRBD1. Losses at the gene ends were 4 bases for V and 6 bases for J; bases not matched to a gene: 7. Germline-derived CDR1 and CDR2 are SGHRS and YFSETQ. The CDR3 covers 14 residues. CDR3 bases: TGCGCCAGCAGCAGGGACAGGGAAATCCCTGAAGCTTTCTTT. Translated, it gives CASSRDREIPEAFF.

The V gene is TRBV28, the J gene TRBJ2-3; 8 bases map to TRBD2. The CDR3 consists of 15 residues. J was trimmed by 1 base and V by 6 bases; bases with no gene match: 6. Looked up from germline, CDR1 is MDHEN and CDR2 is SYDVKM. CDR3 sequence reads: CASSRSGVRTDTQYF. Here the CDR3 DNA reads TGTGCCAGCAGCCGTAGCGGGGTCCGCACAGATACGCAGTATTTT.

The count of this clone is one. The chain joins TRBV19 to TRBJ1-1; D is possibly TRBD1 (5 bases). Trimming removed 7 bases at V and 5 bases at J, with 11 bases between. Per germline, CDR1 LNHDA and CDR2 SQIVND (reference sequence). The CDR3 spans 12 residues. This CDR3 is CASKAGLTEAFF. The CDR3 coding sequence is TGTGCCAGTAAAGCGGGGCTAACTGAAGCTTTCTTT.

The rearrangement links TRBV11-2 to TRBJ2-7, with a weak D call TRBD1 (6 bases). Germline V CDR1 and CDR2: SGHAT, FQNNGV. The V end lost 5 bases, the J end lost 0 bases, and 17 bases lay between the germline ends. This CDR3 is built from 16 residues. CDR3 amino acids: CASSRATGFSSYEQYF. For the CDR3, the DNA is TGTGCCAGCAGCAGGGCGACAGGATTTAGCTCCTACGAGCAGTACTTC.

Only one count was recorded for this clone. CDR3 DNA sequence: TGCGCCAGCAGCTTACTAGCGGGGGCAACCTACGAGCAGTACTTC. It is translated as CASSLLAGATYEQYF. The rearrangement joins TRBV5-1 to TRBJ2-7, with 11 bases matching TRBD2. The V gene's germline CDR1 is SGHRS and CDR2 YFSETQ. V dropped 2 bases and J dropped 2; count of bases not matched to a gene: 3. This CDR3 has 15 amino acids.

The rearrangement joins TRBV19 to TRBJ2-1; 7 bases align to TRBD2. CDR1 and CDR2 (germline): LNHDA, SQIVND (reference sequence). The V segment lost 8 bases and the J segment 4 bases; nucleotides outside the gene matches: 8. The CDR3 runs to 14 residues. CDR3 in amino acids: CASARLARYNEQFF. CDR3 DNA sequence: TGTGCCAGTGCGAGACTAGCTCGATACAATGAGCAGTTCTTC.

The chain has TRBV6-5 and TRBJ1-1, with a weak D call TRBD1 (5 bases). The CDR3 loop spans 16 amino acids. Germline V gives CDR1 MNHEY, CDR2 SVGAGI. Trimming removed 0 bases from V and 1 base from J, with 12 bases in between. The CDR3 DNA is TGTGCCAGCAGTTACTCGAAGTCGGGGGGGAACACTGAAGCTTTCTTT. This sequence encodes CASSYSKSGGNTEAFF.

The chain employs TRBV18 and TRBJ1-1, with a weak D call TRBD1 (6 bases). The V gene's germline CDR1 is KGHSH and CDR2 LQKENI. V lost 5 bases to trimming and J lost 1 base, with 17 bases between them. The CDR3 extends over 16 amino acids. DNA for the CDR3: TGTGCCAGCTCAAAGGACAGCGGTGTCCCGAACACTGAAGCTTTCTTT. This encodes CASSKDSGVPNTEAFF.